A selection of T cell receptor beta chains follows, all from one sample in a study of shared clonotypes between healthy human individuals. TCRdb keeps only in-frame clones here, not all; method: immunoSEQ multiplex PCR. The table shows approximately 2.1 million clones, with over 85% occurring only once. Material for sequencing was naive CD4+ T cells from PBMCs. All receptors derive from a man between 18 and 35 years old in good health. Some clones in this sample may be carry-over from other donors' samples. CDR3s include the opening cysteine and the closing phenylalanine or tryptophan. A D gene is named only where the DNA matches it firmly. Clone size is shown for a subset of rows, as once, few, many or a class of expanded clone.

d_gene	abundance	j_gene	v_gene	CDR3aa	CDR3nt
-	-	TRBJ2-5	TRBV4-3	CASSQDMSGAETQYF	TGCGCCAGCAGCCAAGATATGTCAGGGGCAGAGACCCAGTACTTC
-	-	TRBJ1-2	TRBV5-5	CASSLSGNYGYTF	TGTGCCAGCAGCTTGTCGGGTAACTATGGCTACACCTTC
-	-	TRBJ2-2	TRBV5-1	CASSPPGHTNTGELFF	TGCGCCAGCAGCCCACCGGGACACACGAACACCGGGGAGCTGTTTTTT
TRBD1	once	TRBJ2-7	TRBV28	CASSSLGQGLYF	TGTGCCAGCAGTTCCCTTGGACAGGGTTTGTACTTC
-	-	TRBJ2-7	TRBV2	CASKAPWSISYEQYF	TGTGCCAGCAAGGCCCCGTGGTCTATCTCCTACGAGCAGTACTTC
TRBD2	-	TRBJ2-7	TRBV13	CASSPTWASGRREQYF	TGTGCCAGCAGCCCAACTTGGGCTAGCGGGAGAAGGGAGCAGTACTTC
-	-	TRBJ2-1	TRBV25-1	CASSELKAGGGTYNEQFF	TGTGCCAGCAGTGAATTAAAGGCAGGAGGAGGTACCTACAATGAGCAGTTCTTC
TRBD2	-	TRBJ2-3	TRBV30	CAYGRGGTTDTQYF	TGTGCCTACGGCCGGGGGGGGACCACAGATACGCAGTATTTT
TRBD2	-	TRBJ2-1	TRBV5-1	CASSLGGSVYNEQFF	TGCGCCAGCAGCTTGGGCGGGAGTGTCTACAATGAGCAGTTCTTC
TRBD2	-	TRBJ2-2	TRBV5-1	CASTPRGFGGRPGNTGELFF	TGCGCCAGCACCCCTCGGGGGTTTGGCGGGAGGCCGGGGAACACCGGGGAGCTGTTTTTT
-	-	TRBJ2-7	TRBV28	CAYGKYGSSYEQYF	TGTGCCTACGGGAAGTACGGGAGCTCCTACGAGCAGTACTTC
TRBD1	-	TRBJ2-1	TRBV6-6	CASSPGQGANEQFF	TGTGCCAGCAGCCCCGGACAGGGGGCCAATGAGCAGTTCTTC
TRBD2	-	TRBJ2-2	TRBV19	CASSGPSGTMNTGELFF	TGTGCCAGTAGTGGGCCTAGCGGGACCATGAACACCGGGGAGCTGTTTTTT
-	-	TRBJ2-2	TRBV2	CASSEDVARGGELFF	TGTGCCAGCAGTGAAGACGTAGCGAGAGGCGGGGAGCTGTTTTTT
-	-	TRBJ1-4	TRBV11-2	CASSLGGLGEKLFF	TGTGCCAGCAGCTTAGGGGGTCTTGGGGAAAAACTGTTTTTT
-	-	TRBJ1-4	TRBV20-1	CSYLEEKLFF	TGCAGCTACTTGGAGGAAAAACTGTTTTTT
-	-	TRBJ2-1	TRBV28	CASSLIRLGRRREQFF	TGTGCCAGCAGTTTGATAAGACTAGGCCGGCGACGTGAGCAGTTCTTC
-	-	TRBJ2-2	TRBV7-2	CASSFNPLQGPTGELFF	TGTGCCAGCAGTTTTAACCCCCTACAGGGTCCCACCGGGGAGCTGTTTTTT
-	-	TRBJ2-7	TRBV7-8	CASSHWGGILYEQYF	TGTGCCAGCAGCCACTGGGGCGGGATACTCTACGAGCAGTACTTC
-	-	TRBJ2-5	TRBV27	CASSLIRGQETQYF	TGTGCCAGCAGTTTAATCCGGGGGCAAGAGACCCAGTACTTC
-	-	TRBJ1-2	TRBV5-4	CASSLGSSRRGYTF	TGTGCCAGCAGCTTGGGGTCTTCCAGACGCGGCTACACCTTC
-	-	TRBJ2-3	TRBV11-2	CASSLGLAVSTDTQYF	TGTGCCAGCAGCTTAGGGTTAGCAGTTAGCACAGATACGCAGTATTTT
TRBD1	-	TRBJ1-1	TRBV7-2	CASSSPGPRDRGVRTEAFF	TGTGCCAGCAGCTCCCCGGGGCCCCGGGACAGGGGTGTGCGGACTGAAGCTTTCTTT
-	-	TRBJ2-3	TRBV5-1	CASSWGQRTDTQYF	TGCGCCAGCAGCTGGGGACAACGCACAGATACGCAGTATTTT
TRBD2	-	TRBJ2-1	TRBV7-2	CASSVIRASGRHEQFF	TGTGCCAGCAGCGTCATCCGGGCTAGCGGGAGACATGAGCAGTTCTTC
-	-	TRBJ1-4	TRBV14	CASSQPSGPEKLFF	TGTGCCAGCAGCCAACCGTCGGGGCCCGAAAAACTGTTTTTT
-	-	TRBJ1-1	TRBV20-1	CSAWRDTEAFF	TGCAGTGCTTGGAGGGACACTGAAGCTTTCTTT
-	few	TRBJ1-1	TRBV30	CAWSVDTEAFF	TGTGCCTGGAGTGTCGACACTGAAGCTTTCTTT
TRBD2	-	TRBJ2-7	TRBV11-2	CASSFDPRGTYEQYF	TGTGCCAGCAGCTTCGATCCGCGGGGGACCTACGAGCAGTACTTC
TRBD1	-	TRBJ2-2	TRBV9	CASSVTGTDLTGELFF	TGTGCCAGCAGCGTCACCGGGACAGACCTCACCGGGGAGCTGTTTTTT
TRBD1	once	TRBJ2-1	TRBV19	CASRRQGAGYNEQFF	TGTGCCAGTAGGAGACAGGGGGCCGGGTACAATGAGCAGTTCTTC
-	few	TRBJ1-4	TRBV5-1	CASSRGRAEKLFF	TGCGCCAGCAGCCGAGGCAGGGCCGAAAAACTGTTTTTT
-	-	TRBJ1-2	TRBV5-1	CASSLDTYGYTF	TGCGCCAGCAGCTTGGATACCTATGGCTACACCTTC
TRBD2	-	TRBJ2-5	TRBV9	CASSSRTSIETQYF	TGTGCCAGCAGCTCTCGGACTAGCATAGAGACCCAGTACTTC